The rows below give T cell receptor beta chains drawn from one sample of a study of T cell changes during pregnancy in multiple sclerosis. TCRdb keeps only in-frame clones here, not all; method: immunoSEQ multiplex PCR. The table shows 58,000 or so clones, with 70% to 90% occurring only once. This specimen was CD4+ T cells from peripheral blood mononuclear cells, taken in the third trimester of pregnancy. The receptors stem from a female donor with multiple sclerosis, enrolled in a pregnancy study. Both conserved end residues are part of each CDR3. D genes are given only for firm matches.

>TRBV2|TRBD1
CASSDRGRSQPQHF
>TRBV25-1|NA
CASSEQGLDYGYTF
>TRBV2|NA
CASSELGRGGEKLFF
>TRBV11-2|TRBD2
CASSLEASGYNEQFF
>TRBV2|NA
CASTGVLYYGYTF
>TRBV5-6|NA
CASSWNSAETQYF
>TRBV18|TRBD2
CASSPPGLAVGTGELFF
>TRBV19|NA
CASSLQGRGNQPQHF
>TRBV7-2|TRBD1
CASSHRQGGLYGYTF
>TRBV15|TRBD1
CATSRDLRGLGGGNQPQHF
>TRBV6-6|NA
CASSPRRPGSLYF
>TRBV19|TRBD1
CASSAGQGVTNEKLFF
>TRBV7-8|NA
CASRTGANTGELFF
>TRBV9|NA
CASSPFRTLNTEAFF
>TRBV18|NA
CASSPGESYEQYF
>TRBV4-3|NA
CASSQGQLGGELFF
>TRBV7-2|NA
CASSPIRGDTQYF
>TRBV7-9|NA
CASSAAYEQYF
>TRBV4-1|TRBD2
CASSQDGGLAAFNEQFF
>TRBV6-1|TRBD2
CASSQEAGGYETQYF
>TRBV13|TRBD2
CASSLPGSGSPDTQYF
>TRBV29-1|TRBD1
CSAKTGGGLNQPQHF
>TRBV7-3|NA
CASSPRGGAGLNTGELFF
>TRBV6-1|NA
CASSERGGGTEAFF
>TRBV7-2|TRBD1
CASSFRPLQGTNEKLFF
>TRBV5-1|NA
CASSFGTPSYEQYF
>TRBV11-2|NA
CASSLEGVGEAFYEQYF
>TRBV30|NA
CAWSVRAEGEAFF
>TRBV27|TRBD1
CASSLSGRTGDFYGYTF
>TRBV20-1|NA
CSALDSYEQYF
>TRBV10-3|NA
CASAKTTGTLYEQYF
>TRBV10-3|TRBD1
CAISDSQGVWSTDTQYF
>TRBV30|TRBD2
CAWSTRLAAGELFF
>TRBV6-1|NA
CASSADYNEQFF
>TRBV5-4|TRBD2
CASSTGGSTGELFF
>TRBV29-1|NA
CSAFRDIGSGANVLTF
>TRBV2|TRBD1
CAVSREWTGTNEQFF
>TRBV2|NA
CASSELGPGNSPLHF
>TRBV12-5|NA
CASGFRPDTEAFF
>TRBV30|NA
CAWSVMANEQFF
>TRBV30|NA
CAWSGSRSWYF
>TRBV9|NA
CASSVLAYTEAFF
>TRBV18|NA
CASSPRAPAGDNEQFF
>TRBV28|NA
CASTQPAGNTEAFF
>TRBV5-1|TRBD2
CASSFPTGGPNTDTQYF
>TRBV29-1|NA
CSVGFWGERNTGELFF
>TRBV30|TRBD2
CACRFGGWSSYEQYF
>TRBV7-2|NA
CASSLGAWNTEAFF
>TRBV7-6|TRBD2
CASSPSTGRAAETQYF